The rows below give T cell receptor beta chains drawn from one sample of a study of blood T cell repertoires in COVID-19. Assay: immunoSEQ multiplex PCR; the TCRdb copy retains only in-frame clones and omits some. The sample contains some 110,000 clones, about nine tenths of which appear only once. Sequenced material: peripheral blood. The receptor set was obtained from a human donor with active COVID-19. The donor label of this sample is uncertain. The CDR3 runs from the conserved cysteine through the conserved F or W. The D gene is left open where the match is weak. Clone size is given for some rows only: seen once, a few or many times, or a class if the clone is expanded.

>TRBJ2-7|.|TRBV2|.
TGTGCCAGCAGTGAATACTTACAGGGAGGGCGAGGCGAGCAGTACTTC
CASSEYLQGGRGEQYF
>TRBJ2-7|.|TRBV21-1|.
TGTGCCAGCAGCAAAGAGGACAGGATAACCCTATACGAGCAGTACTTC
CASSKEDRITLYEQYF
>TRBJ1-3|few|TRBV11-2|TRBD1
TGTGCCAGCAGCCCTCAACAGGGGCTTGGAAACACCATATATTTT
CASSPQQGLGNTIYF
>TRBJ2-5|.|TRBV7-2|TRBD2
TGTGCCAGCAGCCGCGGGGGGGCGGAAGAGACCCAGTACTTC
CASSRGGAEETQYF
>TRBJ2-7|once|TRBV6-2/TRBV6-3|.
TGTGCCAGCAGTTATAAGCCGGGACACGCGCCCTACGAGCAGTACTTC
CASSYKPGHAPYEQYF
>TRBJ2-5|.|TRBV7-2|.
TGTGCCAGCAGCCCTCCGGGTCGGGTTTCGATCCAGTACTTC
CASSPPGRVSIQYF
>TRBJ1-1|.|TRBV10-3|.
TGTGCCATCAGTGGGGGGGAGCTGGGGGATAGAGACACTGAAGCTTTCTTT
CAISGGELGDRDTEAFF
>TRBJ1-6|once|TRBV30|TRBD1
TGTGCCTGGAGTGGGGACAGCGATAATTCACCCCTCCACTTT
CAWSGDSDNSPLHF
>TRBJ2-5|.|TRBV2|.
TGTGCCAGCAGTGGGACTATCGGCCAAGAGACCCAGTACTTC
CASSGTIGQETQYF
>TRBJ1-1|once|TRBV5-1|.
TGCGCCAGCAGCTTAGAGAGGAGGGGAATGAACACTGAAGCTTTCTTT
CASSLERRGMNTEAFF
>TRBJ1-5|.|TRBV20-1|.
TGCAGTGCTAGTCGAGTGGATCAGCCCCAGCATTTT
CSASRVDQPQHF
>TRBJ1-1|.|TRBV19|.
TGTGCCAGTAAGGGGTTGCGGCAGGCGAACACTGAAGCTTTCTTT
CASKGLRQANTEAFF
>TRBJ1-1|.|TRBV6-2/TRBV6-3|TRBD1
TGTGCCAGCAGTTACCGGAGACAGGGGGCCGAGAACACTGAAGCTTTCTTT
CASSYRRQGAENTEAFF
>TRBJ2-3|.|TRBV27|.
TGTGCCAGCAGTTTAAGGACAACAGATACGCAGTATTTT
CASSLRTTDTQYF
>TRBJ1-2|once|TRBV11-2|.
TGTGCCAGCAGCATTTTGACAGACTTCTATGGCTACACCTTC
CASSILTDFYGYTF
>TRBJ2-2|.|TRBV28|TRBD2
TGTGCCAGCAGTTCGGGGGGGCAGGTCACCGGGGAGCTGTTTTTT
CASSSGGQVTGELFF